This T cell receptor (beta chain) emerged from a study of OX40 agonist ivuxolimab in advanced cancers. Study background: A mean age of about 56 years, range roughly 20 to 85, was recorded, and 80% to 90% were male.

TCRdb's table, derived via immunoSEQ multiplex PCR, lists solely in-frame clones and lacks some. The table records under 85,000 clones, 94% of them present only once. The CDR3 length is 15 residues. Germline CDR1 is SEHNR and CDR2 is FQNEAQ (reference sequence). V gave up 5 bases and J gave up 0 bases; unmatched junction bases: 7. The V and J genes are TRBV7-9 and TRBJ2-7, with 7 bases fitting TRBD2. The sequence was collected from an adult with an advanced solid tumor such as melanoma, head and neck, liver or kidney cancer. The source was CD4+ or CD8+ T cells sorted from blood, collected in a trial of the OX40 agonist ivuxolimab. The CDR3 nucleotides are TGTGCCAGCAGCCCCGCCCAGCGGGACTCCTACGAGCAGTACTTC. Translating it yields CASSPAQRDSYEQYF.